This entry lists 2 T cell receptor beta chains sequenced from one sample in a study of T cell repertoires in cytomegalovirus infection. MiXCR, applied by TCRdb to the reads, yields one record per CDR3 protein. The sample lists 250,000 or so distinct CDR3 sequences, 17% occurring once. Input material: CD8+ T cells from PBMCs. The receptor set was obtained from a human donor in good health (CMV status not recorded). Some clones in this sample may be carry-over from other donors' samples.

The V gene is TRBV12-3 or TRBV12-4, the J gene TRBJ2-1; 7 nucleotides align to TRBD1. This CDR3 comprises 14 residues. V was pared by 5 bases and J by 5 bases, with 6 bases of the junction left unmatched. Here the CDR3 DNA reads TGTGCCAGCAGTCCCGGACAGGCGAACAATGAGCAGTTCTTC. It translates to CASSPGQANNEQFF.

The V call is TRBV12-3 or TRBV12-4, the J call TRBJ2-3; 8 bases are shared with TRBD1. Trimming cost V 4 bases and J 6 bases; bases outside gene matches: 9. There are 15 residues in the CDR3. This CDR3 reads CASSSRGRGVDTQYF. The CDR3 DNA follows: TGTGCCAGCAGTTCCAGGGGGCGCGGGGTCGATACGCAGTATTTT.